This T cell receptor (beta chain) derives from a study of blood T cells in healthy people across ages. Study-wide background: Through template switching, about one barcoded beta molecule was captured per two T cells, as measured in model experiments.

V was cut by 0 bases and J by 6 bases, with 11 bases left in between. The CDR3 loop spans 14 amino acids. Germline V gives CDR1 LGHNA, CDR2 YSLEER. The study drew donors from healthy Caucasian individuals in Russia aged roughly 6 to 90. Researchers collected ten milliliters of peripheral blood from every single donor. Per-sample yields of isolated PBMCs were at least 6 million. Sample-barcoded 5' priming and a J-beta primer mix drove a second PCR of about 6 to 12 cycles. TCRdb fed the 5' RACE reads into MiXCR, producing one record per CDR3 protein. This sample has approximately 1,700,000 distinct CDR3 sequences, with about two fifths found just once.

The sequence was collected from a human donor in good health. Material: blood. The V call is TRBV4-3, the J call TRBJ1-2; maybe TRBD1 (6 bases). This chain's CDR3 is CASSQDRQVDGYTF. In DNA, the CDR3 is TGCGCCAGCAGCCAAGATCGACAGGTGGATGGCTACACCTTC.